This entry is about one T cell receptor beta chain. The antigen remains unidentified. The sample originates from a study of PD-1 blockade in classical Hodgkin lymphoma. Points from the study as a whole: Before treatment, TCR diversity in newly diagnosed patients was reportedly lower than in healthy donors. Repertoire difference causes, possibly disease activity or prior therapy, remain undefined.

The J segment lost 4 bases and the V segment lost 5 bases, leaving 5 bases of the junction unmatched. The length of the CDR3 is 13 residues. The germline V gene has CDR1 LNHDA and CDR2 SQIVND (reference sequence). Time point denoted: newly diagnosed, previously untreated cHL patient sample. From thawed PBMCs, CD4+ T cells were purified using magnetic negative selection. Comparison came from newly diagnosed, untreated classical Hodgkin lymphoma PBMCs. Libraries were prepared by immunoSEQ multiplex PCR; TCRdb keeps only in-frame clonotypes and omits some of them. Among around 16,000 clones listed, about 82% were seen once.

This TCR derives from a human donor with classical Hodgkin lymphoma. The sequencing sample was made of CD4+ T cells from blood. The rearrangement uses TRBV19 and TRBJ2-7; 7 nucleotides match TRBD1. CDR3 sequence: CASSEGRGYEQYF. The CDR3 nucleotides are TGTGCCAGTAGTGAAGGCAGGGGGTACGAGCAGTACTTC.